A single sample is the source of the 21 T cell receptor beta chains below, sequenced in a study of tumor and adjacent non-tumor tissue in lung cancer (dated by TCRdb to about 2018). RNA was isolated from bulk, unsorted tissue, and RNA quality was assessed with a NanoDrop ND-1000 and an Agilent 2100. For the normal lung samples, distant non-tumor tissue was collected more than 3 cm away from the tumor edge. The method behind the library was multiplex PCR. Sequencing used an Illumina HiSeq 2500. Following protocols modified from ARM-PCR, the researchers constructed TCRbeta libraries through three rounds of nested PCR with primers (Table S4). TCRdb cleaned the public reads at Q25 with fastp, built clones with MiXCR and kept in-frame beta chains. Rows are combined by CDR3 protein, so each entry shows the most common genes and DNA. For this sample the table gives approximately 79,000 distinct CDR3 sequences, of which approximately 82% were detected only once. The ten largest clones add up to around 43% of the sample.

Sequenced input: distant non-tumor lung tissue. All receptors come from a man between 70 and 80 years old with non-small cell lung cancer.

With respect to this clonotype: One end of the junction varies from germline; a read error may be responsible. CDR3 loop: CSVLGAAGWALF. DNA of the CDR3: TGCAGCGTCCTGGGGGCTGCGGGTTGGGCACTCTTT. The chain recombines TRBV29-1 with TRBJ1-1; possibly TRBD1 for D (6 bases). The CDR3 length is 12 residues. Germline CDR1 is SQVTM and CDR2 is ANQGSEA.

As concerns this clonotype: The junction departs from germline at one end; a sequencing error may be responsible. The chain carries TRBV11-1 and TRBJ2-5, with D tentatively TRBD1 or TRBD2 (5 bases each). CDR1 and CDR2 (germline): SGHAT, FQDESV (reference sequence). The CDR3 covers 15 residues. The CDR3 coding sequence is TGTGCCAGCAACTTACCCAGCTGGGGGCAAGAGACCCAGTACTTC. It translates to CASNLPSWGQETQYF.

As for this clonotype: Relative to the germline gene, one junction end is altered; a read error may explain this. The J gene is TRBJ1-1, the V gene TRBV29-1, with TRBD1 identical over 7 bases. The CDR3 has 14 amino acids. Germline CDR1 and CDR2: SQVTM and ANQGSEA. CDR3 residues: CIVSKGARNTQAFF. The DNA of the CDR3 is TGCATCGTTAGTAAGGGGGCTAGGAACACTCAAGCTTTCTTT.

Of note for this clonotype: It is likely a read error, because the conserved phenylalanine at the end of the CDR3 is missing. The gene calls are TRBV11-3 and TRBJ1-6; D remains unclear. Germline lookup yields CDR1 SGHNT and CDR2 YENEEA. This CDR3 comprises 16 residues. V lost 4 bases and J 14 bases, leaving 24 bases between the germline ends. CDR3 region: CASSSLPGKEGSALHI. The CDR3 bases are TGTGCCAGCAGCTCCCTTCCGGGAAAAGAAGGATCAGCCCTCCACATT.

A word on this clonotype: A clone one base away is much larger, so this may be a read error. The chain employs TRBV10-3 and TRBJ1-2; weak D call: TRBD1 (5 bases). This CDR3 has 15 amino acids. With 0 bases removed from V and 5 bases from J, the gap between germline ends came to 13 bases. The germline CDR1 and CDR2 sequences are ENHRY and SYGVKD. The CDR3 loop is CAISESSRDFYGYTF. The DNA of the CDR3 is TGTGCCATCAGTGAGTCTAGCAGGGACTTTTATGGCTACACCTTC.

The rearrangement links TRBV6-6 to TRBJ1-1; a weak D match, TRBD1 (6 bases). The CDR3 extends over 16 amino acids. Germline CDR1 reads MNHNY; CDR2 reads SVGAGI (reference sequence). Trimming stripped 6 bases from V and 13 bases from J, with 30 bases between. CDR3 in DNA: TGTGCCAGCAGAACAGGGTTCGGTAGATACGCCACTGATGTTTTCTTT. This translates into CASRTGFGRYATDVFF.

Points on this clonotype: This may be a read error, as it is one base from a much larger clone. The rearrangement joins TRBV28 to TRBJ2-6; TRBD1 aligns across 8 bases. The CDR3 extends over 17 amino acids. CDR1 and CDR2 (germline): MDHEN, SYDVKM. CDR3 sequence reads: CAISFGTGLYGANVLTF. CDR3 DNA sequence: TGTGCCATCAGTTTCGGGACAGGTCTCTATGGGGCCAACGTCCTGACTTTC.

This chain joins TRBV4-1 and TRBJ2-7, with no clear D. The V gene's germline CDR1 is MGHRA and CDR2 YSYEKL. The germline V and J ends were trimmed by 6 bases and 5 bases, with 20 bases remaining between them. This CDR3 contains 15 residues. This CDR3 is CASSQTTDTYHEQYF. CDR3 DNA sequence: TGCGCCAGCAGTCAAACAACAGATACCTACCACGAGCAGTACTTC.

A word on this clonotype: The junction departs from germline at one end; a sequencing error may be responsible. V usage is TRBV12-3 or TRBV12-4 and J usage is TRBJ1-2; 8 bases align to TRBD1. The CDR3 has 14 amino acids. This CDR3 is CAIRPGQVNYGYTF. CDR3 coding DNA: TGTGCCATCAGACCGGGACAGGTTAACTATGGCTACACATTC.

As for this clonotype: Relative to the germline gene, one junction end is altered; a read error may explain this. The rearrangement uses TRBV11-2 and TRBJ2-5, with D perhaps assigned TRBD1 or TRBD2 (5 bases each). The CDR3 contains 14 residues. Germline CDR1 is SGHAT and CDR2 is FQNNGV. The chain's CDR3 is CAGSLDGRDETQYF. CDR3 nucleotide sequence: TGTGCCGGCAGTTTAGATGGCAGGGACGAGACCCAGTACTTC.

This clonotype was counted many times. A much larger clone differs by one base, so this may be a read error. The conserved closing phenylalanine or tryptophan is absent in this CDR3, likely reflecting a read error. V is TRBV29-1 and J is TRBJ2-5, with D possibly being TRBD1 (6 bases). This CDR3 spans 13 amino acids. Germline loops: CDR1 SQVTM, CDR2 ANQGSEA. CDR3: CGVADRFKETQYL. The DNA for the CDR3 is TGCGGAGTGGCCGACAGGTTCAAAGAGACCCAGTACTTA.

As to this clonotype: One end of the junction does not line up with germline, which may come from a read error. The genes are TRBV29-1 and TRBJ2-7, with unresolved D. Germline V gene lookup returns CDR1 SQVTM and CDR2 ANQGSEA. The CDR3 is 14 residues long. The CDR3 region has the DNA TGCAGTGTTGAAAGGGCTGGATCGACCTACGAGCAGTACTTC. Translating it yields CSVERAGSTYEQYF.

This clonotype was seen just once. An end of the junction differs from the germline gene, which may be a read error. The chain uses TRBV4-1 and TRBJ2-1, with D unresolved. The CDR3 consists of 17 residues. The germline CDR1 and CDR2 sequences are MGHRA and YSYEKL. CDR3 in amino acids: CVSSQVFSRTWWNEQFF. CDR3 DNA: TGCGTCAGCAGCCAAGTCTTTAGCAGGACGTGGTGGAATGAGCAGTTCTTC.

This clonotype was seen only once. In this CDR3 the conserved last residue, phenylalanine or tryptophan, is missing, so a read error is likely. The V gene is TRBV29-1, the J gene TRBJ1-1; tentative D call: TRBD1 (5 bases). Per germline, CDR1 SQVTM and CDR2 ANQGSEA. This CDR3 has 13 amino acids. CDR3 in DNA: TGCAGCGTTTGGGATAGGGGAAACAATGAAGCTTTCATT. Encoded protein: CSVWDRGNNEAFI.

In its sample, this clonotype was seen a few times. This may arise from a read error, as a much more abundant clone is one base away. CDR3: CANSYSDEQYF. The CDR3, as DNA: TGTGCCAACAGTTACTCGGACGAGCAGTACTTC. This sequence joins TRBV6-6 and TRBJ2-7; D is undetermined. Germline V lookup: CDR1 MNHNY, CDR2 SVGAGI (reference sequence). This CDR3 spans 11 amino acids.

With regard to this clonotype: This may arise from a read error, as a much more abundant clone is one base away. CDR3 DNA: TGCAGTGCAATTAGCGGGGGGAAGAACACCGGGGAGCTGTTTTTT. This encodes CSAISGGKNTGELFF. The chain carries TRBV20-1 and TRBJ2-2; 10 nucleotides match TRBD2. Germline CDR1 DFQATT, CDR2 SNEGSKA (reference sequence). The length of the CDR3 is 15 residues. Germline trimming cut 6 bases from V and 1 base from J; bases unmatched to any gene: 5.

A word on this clonotype: This is likely a read error, given that the CDR3 carries no conserved phenylalanine or tryptophan at its end. No DNA is shown, since the ends of the CDR3 on it are uncertain; the CDR3 is the one TCRdb lists. V gene TRBV12-5 combines with J gene TRBJ1-5; the DNA was not used to check the table's D call, TRBD1. The CDR3 totals 13 residues, both ends included. CDR1 LGHNT and CDR2 FRNRAP come from the germline V gene. CDR3 amino acids: CDSEKDRNKNKNI.

Points on this clonotype: Mismatch with germline at one junction end may stem from a read error. V gene TRBV11-2 combines with J gene TRBJ2-1; tentatively, D is TRBD1 (5 bases). Germline V gene data show CDR1 as SGHAT and CDR2 as FQNNGV. The CDR3 is 17 amino acids. The CDR3, as DNA: TGTGTCAGCGTTTGGGGCTTCAGCGCCGCCTCCTACAATGAGCATTTCTTC. Protein sequence: CVSVWGFSAASYNEHFF.

This rearrangement joins TRBV13 to TRBJ2-7; TRBD1 matches at 10 bases. This CDR3 is 18 amino acids long. The V and J ends lost 2 bases and 2 bases, in that order; junction bases with no gene match: 12. Germline V gene lookup returns CDR1 PRHDT and CDR2 FYEKMQ (reference sequence). The CDR3 loop reads CASSLTVGWDRGTYEQYF. The CDR3 DNA is TGTGCCAGCAGCTTAACCGTCGGGTGGGACAGGGGTACCTACGAGCAGTACTTC.

A remark on this clonotype: The junction does not match germline at one end; this may be a read error. J is TRBJ1-4 and V is TRBV7-9; TRBD1 aligns across 7 bases. This CDR3 has 19 residues. CDR1 is SEHNR, CDR2 FQNEAQ, per germline (reference sequence). CDR3 region: CASGPTRGLPGQPNEELLF. CDR3 coding DNA: TGTGCCAGCGGCCCTACCCGGGGATTACCGGGACAGCCTAATGAAGAACTGTTATTT.

A remark on this clonotype: This may arise from a read error, as a much more abundant clone is one base away. V usage is TRBV29-1 and J usage is TRBJ1-1; no reliable D call. The germline CDR1 and CDR2 sequences are SQVTM and ANQGSEA. The CDR3 totals 11 residues. CDR3 loop: CNIIVVPEAFF. For the CDR3, the DNA is TGCAACATTATTGTAGTCCCTGAAGCTTTCTTT.